This TCR beta chain was identified in a study of blood T cells in healthy people across ages. Study-wide points: Among T cells, TCR beta diversity per million cells dropped roughly linearly as age rose.

This CDR3 is 13 amino acids long. In germline, CDR1 is SGHDN, CDR2 FVKESK. The V and J ends lost 2 bases and 3 bases respectively, with 7 bases between them. Primed by a sample-barcoded 5' primer and a J-beta primer mix, a second PCR proceeded for 7 to 11 cycles. Using its own MiXCR run on the 5' RACE reads, TCRdb lists one record per CDR3 protein. The sample has 600,000 to 850,000 distinct CDR3 sequences, about 40% seen once. This clonotype occurred a few times. The antigen remains undetermined. The chain combines TRBV14 with TRBJ2-5; no definite D call. Sequenced: blood. This receptor was taken from a woman aged 60 to 75 in good health. CDR3: CASSQPWEETQYF. CDR3 DNA: TGTGCCAGCAGCCAACCCTGGGAAGAGACCCAGTACTTC.